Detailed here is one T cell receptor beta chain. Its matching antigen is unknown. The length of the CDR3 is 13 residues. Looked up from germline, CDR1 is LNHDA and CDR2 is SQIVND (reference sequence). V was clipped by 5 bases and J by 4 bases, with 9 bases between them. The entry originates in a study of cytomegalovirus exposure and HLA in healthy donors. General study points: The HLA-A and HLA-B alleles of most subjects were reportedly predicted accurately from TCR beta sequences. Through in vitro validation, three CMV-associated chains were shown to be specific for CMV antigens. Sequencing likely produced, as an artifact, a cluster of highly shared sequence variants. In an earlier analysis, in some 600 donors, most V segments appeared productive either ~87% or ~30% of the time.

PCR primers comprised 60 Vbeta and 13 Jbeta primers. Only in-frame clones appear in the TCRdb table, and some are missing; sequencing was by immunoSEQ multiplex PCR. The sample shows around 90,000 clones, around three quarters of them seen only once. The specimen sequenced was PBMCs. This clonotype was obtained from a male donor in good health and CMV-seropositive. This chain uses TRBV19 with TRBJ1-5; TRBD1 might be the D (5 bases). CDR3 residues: CASSRQPNQPQHF. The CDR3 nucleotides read TGTGCCAGTAGTCGACAGCCTAATCAGCCCCAGCATTTT.